The 5 T cell receptor beta chains below come from one sample, sequenced in a study of CXCR3-negative and CXCR3-positive naive CD8 T cells. The authors made the TRB cDNA libraries by 5' RACE using UMI labels. No DNA is given; TCRdb re-called the 5' RACE reads and lists each CDR3 protein once. Its clone listing holds roughly 3,500 distinct CDR3 sequences. Material for sequencing was naive CXCR3- CD8+ T cells from blood. Noted subset: CD45RO-CCR7+CD27+CD95- naive CD8+ T cells lacking CXCR3 (TNR3-). The receptors stem from a human donor in good health. Some clones in this sample may be carry-over from other donors' samples.

Considering frequency, this clonotype is medium-sized. The V gene is TRBV7-2, the J gene TRBJ1-2; TCRdb picks TRBD1, but there is no DNA to check that call. The V gene's germline CDR1 is SGHTA and CDR2 FQGNSA. The CDR3 sequence is 16 residues long. Here the CDR3 reads CASSSDSGTGGNGYTF.

Judged by frequency, this clonotype is medium-sized. The chain has TRBV29-1 and TRBJ2-1; with no DNA, the TCRdb D assignment of TRBD1 cannot be verified. Germline CDR1 reads SQVTM; CDR2 reads ANQGSEA. The CDR3 totals 14 residues. The CDR3 sequence: CSVVGQGARNEQFF.

This clonotype registers medium-sized by frequency. The chain employs TRBV12-3 or TRBV12-4 and TRBJ2-1. This CDR3 has 12 amino acids. The CDR3 sequence is CASSQVYNEQFF.

The rearrangement links TRBV11-3 to TRBJ2-3; TCRdb picks TRBD1, but there is no DNA to check that call. Germline V gene lookup returns CDR1 SGHNT and CDR2 YENEEA. The CDR3 covers 17 residues. The chain's CDR3 is CASSPPPFTGEGDTQYF.

The chain employs TRBV21-1 and TRBJ2-5; checking the TCRdb D call of TRBD2 is not possible without DNA. TRBV21-1 is a documented pseudogene. CDR3 length: 18 residues. CDR3: CASSQKGPQAGDEETQYF.